A single sample gave rise to the 30 T cell receptor beta chains below, sequenced in a study of spatial heterogeneity in lung cancer. Study-level findings and limits: It was found that expanded intratumoral alpha and beta TCR counts tracked tumor mutation counts.

Time point noted: sample taken at primary tumor resection. These receptors have no known antigen. Via MiXCR, TCRdb re-called the 5' RACE reads, giving one row per CDR3 protein. The sample records around 20,000 distinct CDR3 sequences, approximately 9.5% being singletons. The sample here was lung tumor tissue, taken at surgery. The source is a female donor with early-stage non-small cell lung cancer.

Remarks on this clonotype: Because this beta chain is a stray read in a library intended to capture alpha chains, its abundance should not be given much weight. This chain uses TRBV7-2 with TRBJ2-7, with D unresolved. The V and J ends lost 1 base and 3 bases respectively, with 10 bases between them. This CDR3 spans 14 amino acids. Per germline, CDR1 SGHTA and CDR2 FQGNSA. CDR3 in amino acids: CASSLGVLGYEQYF. CDR3 sequence (DNA): TGTGCCAGCAGCTTAGGAGTGCTGGGCTACGAGCAGTACTTC.

This clonotype is medium-sized (0.01 to 0.1%). Because the library targeted alpha chains, this beta chain is an off-target read whose size means little. The chain links TRBV12-3 or TRBV12-4 to TRBJ2-5; D is unresolved. The V gene lost 7 bases and the J gene lost 5 bases, with 14 bases spanning the gap. The CDR3 has 13 residues. CDR3 in DNA: TGTGCCAGCACGGGTTTGTCCGGGGAGACCCAGTACTTC. Its protein is CASTGLSGETQYF.

At least ten counts were recorded for this clonotype. As an off-target read in a library built for alpha chains, this beta chain has a frequency of little significance. The chain uses TRBV12-3 or TRBV12-4 and TRBJ2-1; maybe TRBD2 (6 bases). The CDR3 is made up of 14 amino acids. The V end was cut by 3 bases, the J end by 3 bases, with 9 bases between. The DNA for the CDR3 is TGTGCCAGCAGTTTGTGGGGGGACTACAATGAGCAGTTCTTC. Translation: CASSLWGDYNEQFF.

With regard to this clonotype: Since it is a stray read in a library aimed at alpha chains, this beta chain has a size that is not meaningful. The V gene is TRBV7-2, the J gene TRBJ1-2; D unclear. Per the germline V gene, CDR1 is SGHTA and CDR2 is FQGNSA. V lost 5 bases and J 5 bases, leaving 9 bases between the germline ends. This CDR3 has 12 residues. The CDR3 region has the DNA TGTGCCAGCAGCCCCCCGGGATATGGCTACACCTTC. This gives the protein CASSPPGYGYTF.

In this sample, this clonotype turned up many times. Since it is a stray read in a library aimed at alpha chains, this beta chain has a size that is not meaningful. The V call is TRBV19, the J call TRBJ2-2, with a possible D match to TRBD1 (6 bases). The V end lost 6 bases, the J end lost 6 bases, and 17 bases lay between the germline ends. The CDR3 runs to 15 residues. Germline V gene sequence: CDR1 LNHDA, CDR2 SQIVND (reference sequence). The CDR3 protein is CASSPDSLQAGELFF. CDR3 DNA sequence: TGTGCCAGTAGCCCGGACAGCCTCCAAGCCGGGGAGCTGTTTTTT. The full variable domain, its missing parts supplied by reference TRBV19 and TRBJ2-2, is DGGITQSPKYLFRKEGQNVTLSCEQNLNHDAMYWYRQDPGQGLRLIYYSQIVNDFQKGDIAEGYSVSREKKESFPLTVTSAQKNPTAFYLCASSPDSLQAGELFFGEGSRLTVL.

This clonotype occurred many times. The library was designed around alpha chains, so this beta chain is a stray read whose abundance carries little weight. V and J are TRBV12-5 and TRBJ2-7, with D perhaps matching TRBD1 or TRBD2 (5 bases each). Trimming pared 2 bases from V and 3 bases from J, leaving 14 bases between. Germline loops: CDR1 LGHNT, CDR2 FRNRAP. The CDR3 extends over 15 amino acids. The CDR3 DNA sequence: TGTGCTAGTGGTTTGTTCCGGGACCACCTCTACGAGCAGTACTTC. Translation gives CASGLFRDHLYEQYF.

This clonotype was counted a few times. Since the library was made to target alpha chains, this beta chain is a stray read and its abundance is not meaningful. This chain connects TRBV20-1 to TRBJ2-7; tentatively, D is TRBD2 (7 bases). Germline values: CDR1 DFQATT, CDR2 SNEGSKA (reference sequence). CDR3 length: 15 amino acids. Trimming pared 5 bases from V and 0 bases from J, leaving 17 bases between. The chain's CDR3 is CSAGLPGGLSYEQYF. In nucleotides, the CDR3 is TGCAGTGCTGGACTTCCGGGGGGCCTCTCCTACGAGCAGTACTTC.

Details on this clonotype: This beta chain is a stray sequence in a library constructed for alpha chains; its clone size is not meaningful. The V gene is TRBV28, the J gene TRBJ1-6; 10 nucleotides match TRBD1. CDR3 length: 15 amino acids. V lost 4 bases to trimming and J lost 6 bases; unmatched junction nucleotides: 3. CDR1 MDHEN and CDR2 SYDVKM come from the germline V gene. This CDR3 reads CASSWRTGGNSPLHF. The DNA for the CDR3 is TGTGCCAGCAGTTGGCGGACAGGGGGTAATTCACCCCTCCACTTT.

This clonotype has only a few counts. This beta chain is an unintended read in a library built for alpha chains; its size means little. The chain links TRBV4-2 to TRBJ1-6, with TRBD1 identical over 9 bases. CDR3 length: 15 amino acids. J gave up 8 bases and V 5 bases, and 7 bases lay outside the gene matches. Germline CDR1 reads LGHNA; CDR2 reads YNFKEQ. The CDR3, as DNA: TGTGCCAGCAGCTCAGGGACAGGGAAGGATTCACCCCTCCACTTT. Translating it yields CASSSGTGKDSPLHF.

This clonotype was seen once. It may be a read error: a sequence one base away is much more abundant. Because this beta chain is a stray read in a library intended to capture alpha chains, its abundance should not be given much weight. The rearrangement joins TRBV4-2 to TRBJ2-5; D is possibly TRBD1 (8 bases). Germline V lookup: CDR1 LGHNA, CDR2 YNFKEQ. Trimming cost V 5 bases and J 3 bases, with 16 bases left between them. The CDR3 is 15 amino acids. In DNA form, the CDR3 reads TGTGCCAGCAGCGGCACAGGGGGGGGAGAAGAGACCCAGTACTTC. Its protein product is CASSGTGGGEETQYF.

As for this clonotype: A library prepared for alpha chains yielded this beta chain as an off-target read; its size is of little meaning. V gene TRBV14 combines with J gene TRBJ2-3; D gene uncertain. Trimming shortened V by 3 bases and J by 0 bases, and 13 bases separated the two germline ends. The CDR3 length is 16 residues. The germline CDR1 and CDR2 sequences are SGHDN and FVKESK. CDR3 in amino acids: CASSQLRTLSTDTQYF. CDR3 coding DNA: TGTGCCAGCAGCCAGTTGCGAACCCTTAGCACAGATACGCAGTATTTT.

This clonotype was counted ten times or more. This beta chain represents an off-target read in a library built for alpha chains; its size is of limited meaning. The CDR3 DNA follows: TGTGCCAGCAGTCCAAGACAGGGTTTGTTAGACATTCAGTACTTC. Protein product: CASSPRQGLLDIQYF. This chain joins TRBV27 and TRBJ2-4; 7 bases are shared with TRBD1. V shed 5 bases and J 8 bases; nucleotides not matched to a gene: 12. This CDR3 comprises 15 residues. CDR1 is MNHEY and CDR2 is SMNVEV in the germline V gene (reference sequence).

Notes on this clonotype: Since it is a stray read in a library aimed at alpha chains, this beta chain has a size that is not meaningful. The chain couples TRBV12-3 or TRBV12-4 to TRBJ1-1; a possible D gene is TRBD1 (5 bases). The CDR3 contains 13 residues. The V gene lost 10 bases and the J gene lost 1 base, with 13 bases spanning the gap. CDR3 residues: CATLGPGNTEAFF. CDR3 nucleotides: TGTGCCACCCTGGGACCCGGGAACACTGAAGCTTTCTTT.

For this clonotype: As an off-target read in a library built for alpha chains, this beta chain has a frequency of little significance. V is TRBV20-1 and J is TRBJ2-7; 7 bases are shared with TRBD1. Trimming took 5 bases from V and 5 from J; bases not matched to a gene: 18. The CDR3 runs to 16 residues. The germline V gene encodes CDR1 DFQATT and CDR2 SNEGSKA (reference sequence). DNA for the CDR3: TGCAGTGCTGGAGGTGGAACGACAGGGAATCTCCACGAGCAGTACTTC. As protein: CSAGGGTTGNLHEQYF.

In this sample, this clonotype turned up a few times. Little can be read into the size of this beta chain, an off-target read in a library designed for alpha chains. The chain links TRBV7-3 to TRBJ1-1; unclear D gene. V lost 0 bases, J lost 7 bases, and 9 bases lay in between. Germline CDR1 SGHTA, CDR2 FQGTGA. The CDR3 runs 13 residues. The CDR3 nucleotides read TGTGCCAGCAGCTTAACGGTAACCAGTGAAGCTTTCTTT. Its translation is CASSLTVTSEAFF.

This clonotype was observed at least ten times. This beta chain was picked up by a library intended for alpha chains and is off target, so its count carries little meaning. The chain carries TRBV5-1 and TRBJ2-2; 8 bases match TRBD1. This CDR3 contains 17 residues. V trimming: 3 bases; J trimming: 0 bases; junction bases outside the gene matches: 7. Germline V gene sequence: CDR1 SGHRS, CDR2 YFSETQ. The CDR3 DNA follows: TGCGCCAGCAGCTCGGTCAGGGGGCCCTCGAACACCGGGGAGCTGTTTTTT. It yields the protein CASSSVRGPSNTGELFF.

Ten or more counts support this clonotype. This beta chain turned up in a library designed for alpha chains; as an off-target read, its abundance says little. J is TRBJ1-2 and V is TRBV7-2; weak D call: TRBD1 (5 bases). This CDR3 is 12 amino acids long. In germline, CDR1 is SGHTA, CDR2 FQGNSA. V was cut by 6 bases and J by 0 bases, with 5 bases left in between. The CDR3 sequence is CASRGPNYGYTF. CDR3 nucleotide sequence: TGTGCCAGCAGGGGACCTAACTATGGCTACACCTTC.

With respect to this clonotype: This beta chain slipped into a library made for alpha chains as a stray read, so its size is not meaningful. The chain has TRBV6-5 and TRBJ2-2; D call uncertain. CDR3 length equals 13 residues. Per germline, CDR1 MNHEY and CDR2 SVGAGI. The ends were cut back, 6 bases at V and 6 bases at J, with 11 bases in the middle. The CDR3 region is CASRIPPSGELFF. The DNA of the CDR3 is TGTGCCAGCAGAATCCCCCCATCCGGGGAGCTGTTTTTT.

There are many counts of this clonotype. This beta chain appears as a stray read in a library generated for alpha chains; its size is not informative. The V gene is TRBV29-1, the J gene TRBJ2-4; 8 nucleotides match TRBD2. V shed 6 bases and J 2 bases; nucleotides not matched to a gene: 12. The CDR3 consists of 16 residues. Germline V gene sequence: CDR1 SQVTM, CDR2 ANQGSEA. CDR3 amino acids: CSVGKRGRESKNIQYF. CDR3 in DNA: TGCAGCGTGGGAAAGCGGGGGCGCGAGTCCAAAAACATTCAGTACTTC.

This clonotype was seen more than once but under ten times. This beta chain is an unintended read in a library built for alpha chains; its size means little. The chain recombines TRBV20-1 with TRBJ2-3, with 8 positions matching TRBD1. Trimming at V came to 3 bases and at J to 3 bases, leaving 8 bases not matched to a gene. This CDR3 has 15 amino acids. Germline CDR1 DFQATT, CDR2 SNEGSKA (reference sequence). CDR3 coding DNA: TGCAGTGCTAGTGGGGACAGGACATTTACAGATACGCAGTATTTT. It translates to CSASGDRTFTDTQYF.

About this clonotype: Because the library targeted alpha chains, this beta chain is an off-target read whose size means little. This rearrangement joins TRBV7-9 to TRBJ2-7, with D perhaps TRBD1 or TRBD2 (5 bases each). The CDR3 covers 14 residues. V gave up 1 base and J gave up 3 bases, with 10 bases separating them. Germline V gene data show CDR1 as SEHNR and CDR2 as FQNEAQ (reference sequence). CDR3 loop: CASSLVGTDYEQYF. In DNA form, the CDR3 reads TGTGCCAGCAGCTTAGTGGGGACCGACTACGAGCAGTACTTC.

Details on this clonotype: Within a library made for alpha chains, this beta chain is off target, and its count is uninformative. The chain links TRBV5-1 to TRBJ1-4, with 11 bases that match TRBD1. Looked up from germline, CDR1 is SGHRS and CDR2 is YFSETQ. J gave up 8 bases and V 0 bases, and 3 bases lay outside the gene matches. This CDR3 has 15 residues. The CDR3 nucleotides read TGCGCCAGCAGCTTGGACGGGACAGGGGGAGAAAAACTGTTTTTT. Translating it yields CASSLDGTGGEKLFF. Supplemented by reference TRBV5-1 and TRBJ1-4, the full variable domain reads KAGVTQTPRYLIKTRGQQVTLSCSPISGHRSVSWYQQTPGQGLQFLFEYFSETQRNKGNFPGRFSGRQFSNSRSEMNVSTLELGDSALYLCASSLDGTGGEKLFFGSGTQLSVL.

For this clonotype: The library was built for alpha chains, so this beta chain is an off-target read and its size means little. The CDR3 is CASSPRGMTVRNQPQHF. The CDR3 nucleotides read TGTGCCAGCAGTCCCCGCGGAATGACAGTCCGAAACCAGCCCCAGCATTTT. V is TRBV27 and J is TRBJ1-5, with D possibly being TRBD1 (5 bases). Germline V gene lookup returns CDR1 MNHEY and CDR2 SMNVEV (reference sequence). There are 17 residues in the CDR3. Trimming removed 5 bases at V and 7 bases at J, with 24 bases between.

This clonotype was counted ten times or more. This beta chain is an off-target read within a library intended for alpha chains, so its frequency means little. The V call is TRBV5-1, the J call TRBJ2-3; unclear D gene. In germline, CDR1 is SGHRS, CDR2 YFSETQ. The CDR3 sequence is 15 residues long. Deletions cut 0 bases from V and 0 bases from J, with 8 bases between. CDR3 sequence reads: CASSLEAASTDTQYF. For the CDR3, the DNA is TGCGCCAGCAGCTTGGAGGCGGCAAGCACAGATACGCAGTATTTT.

About this clonotype: Within a library made for alpha chains, this beta chain is off target, and its count is uninformative. The chain uses TRBV6-2 or TRBV6-3 and TRBJ2-1; tentatively, D is TRBD1 (6 bases). The ends were cut back, 7 bases at V and 2 bases at J, with 6 bases in the middle. The CDR3 is 12 residues long. CDR1 and CDR2 (germline): MNHEY, SVGEGT. In DNA, the CDR3 is TGTGCCAGCAAGGGGGCCTACAATGAGCAGTTCTTC. Translating it yields CASKGAYNEQFF.

Ten or more counts support this clonotype. A library made for alpha chains picked up this beta chain off target, so its size means little. This chain joins TRBV7-9 and TRBJ2-7; 8 bases map to TRBD1. CDR1 is SEHNR, CDR2 FQNEAQ, per germline (reference sequence). The CDR3 consists of 16 residues. V gave up 1 base and J gave up 3 bases; unmatched junction bases: 8. In DNA form, the CDR3 reads TGTGCCAGCAGCTTAGTTGTCGGACAGGGCTTCTACGAGCAGTACTTC. Protein sequence: CASSLVVGQGFYEQYF. Full variable domain (rest looked up from reference TRBV7-9 and TRBJ2-7): DTGVSQNPRHKITKRGQNVTFRCDPISEHNRLYWYRQTLGQGPEFLTYFQNEAQLEKSRLLSDRFSAERPKGSFSTLEIQRTEQGDSAMYLCASSLVVGQGFYEQYFGPGTRLTVT.

This clonotype was seen many times. Because this beta chain is a stray read in a library intended to capture alpha chains, its abundance should not be given much weight. The rearrangement links TRBV20-1 to TRBJ2-3; D gene ambiguous. The CDR3 totals 14 residues. V shed 5 bases and J shed 2 bases, with 14 bases lying between them. CDR1 and CDR2 (germline): DFQATT, SNEGSKA (reference sequence). DNA of the CDR3: TGCAGTGCTGGTGGCCCCTTCCCCACAGATACGCAGTATTTT. Amino acid sequence: CSAGGPFPTDTQYF.

Remarks on this clonotype: This beta chain represents an off-target read in a library built for alpha chains; its size is of limited meaning. This chain joins TRBV10-3 and TRBJ1-1, with 8 bases matching TRBD1. Losses at the gene ends were 3 bases for V and 0 bases for J; bases not matched to a gene: 9. The germline V gene has CDR1 ENHRY and CDR2 SYGVKD. The CDR3 is 17 amino acids. CDR3 DNA sequence: TGTGCCATCAGTGATAGCAGGGGGCTGGGAGTGAACACTGAAGCTTTCTTT. Translation: CAISDSRGLGVNTEAFF.

A few counts support this clonotype. For a library built for alpha chains, this beta chain is a stray read; little rests on its size. This chain connects TRBV4-2 to TRBJ1-1; D not certain. CDR1 LGHNA and CDR2 YNFKEQ come from the germline V gene. The CDR3 length is 14 residues. The V gene lost 1 base and the J gene lost 8 bases, with 14 bases spanning the gap. Here the CDR3 reads CASSQVPPASEAFF. The CDR3 DNA follows: TGTGCCAGCAGCCAAGTCCCCCCCGCCAGCGAAGCTTTCTTT.

This clonotype was seen many times. This beta chain turned up in a library designed for alpha chains; as an off-target read, its abundance says little. The J gene is TRBJ2-7, the V gene TRBV29-1; 12 positions match TRBD1. After removal of 4 bases from V and 4 bases from J, the junction contained 8 bases not matched to a gene. Germline values: CDR1 SQVTM, CDR2 ANQGSEA. The CDR3 sequence is 15 residues long. CDR3 amino acids: CSVAPGTGGLYEQYF. CDR3 DNA: TGCAGCGTTGCGCCCGGGACAGGGGGCTTGTACGAGCAGTACTTC.